Given below is one T cell receptor (beta chain) in context. The antigen this receptor binds is unknown. A read error may be the cause here, since a much bigger clone is one base away. Receptors were amplified or captured by PCR. The reads were generated on a NextSeq 500. Bulk TCR libraries were prepared as previously described, using TCR primers listed in Table S5. Purification of total RNA was performed with the Qiagen AllPrep DNA/RNA kit. Before any analysis, reads coming from multiple sequencing runs of the same library were combined into one pool. The original pipeline was this. Only reads with exact TCR constant sequence were kept, trimmed to 150 nt, and grouped by their 12-nt molecular barcodes. Within each barcode group, reads were sub-clustered at a 15% Levenshtein threshold, and quality-weighted consensus sequences were built per RNA molecule. Non-functional sequences were excluded, and lower-count sequences lying one edit away from another sequence were also excluded. Based on fitting two negative binomial distributions, any barcode sub-cluster with under 20% of the maximum read count was discarded. TCRdb reran the public reads through fastp at Q25 and MiXCR, keeping productive beta chains. Every entry covers one CDR3 protein and lists the most common genes and DNA from its rows. It is TCRdb's table, rather than the study itself, that gives the V and J calls and clone size. For this sample the table gives approximately 680,000 distinct CDR3 sequences, of which 25% were detected only once. Around 0.78% of the sample is in the top ten clones.

This sample stems from a study of molecular identifiers for immune sequencing clone quantification (dated by TCRdb to between 2017 and 2018). Some background on the complete study: For a replicate experiment, RNA from approximately 20,000 or 100,000 naive CD8 T cells was divided into five aliquots, and four of the five aliquots were sequenced. This methods study used CD8 T cells to benchmark TCR RNA copy counting and molecular-identifier clustering-based TCR repertoire sequencing (MIDCIRS). Beyond this particular receptor, the publication reports: Modeling indicated about 3 TCR RNA copies recovered per cell, compared with about 10 by digital PCR, which implies a capture efficiency of approximately 31%. The sizes of highly expanded clones could end up underestimated when identical TCR molecules share a barcode. A single cell's worth of spiked-in Jurkat TCR RNA was reported detectable even among some 920,000 naive CD8 T cells. Clones above 20 RNA copies held over 98% of molecules in CMV-specific effector cells but under 1% in naive cells. When barcode sub-clustering was omitted, TCR diversity was inflated by chimeric consensus sequences, with chimeras reaching as high as 47%. The naive libraries included spiked-in Jurkat TCR RNA (about ten copies' worth), and this Jurkat TCR RNA is not part of the donor repertoire.

Libraries of naive CD8 T cells were built from around 18,000 to 910,000 sorted cells, with 10%, 30% or 50% of the purified RNA used. On a BD FACSAria II, naive CD8 T cells were FACS-sorted as CD8+CD4-CCR7+CD45RA+ and collected into RLT Plus buffer. To test detection sensitivity, Jurkat RNA equivalent to roughly nine TCR copies was spiked into samples of roughly 17,000-1,000,000 naive CD8 T cells. CD8 T cells were enriched using RosetteSep CD8+ T Cell Enrichment Cocktail and Ficoll-Paque, and the enriched cells then underwent ACK red cell lysis. This clonotype originated in a human donor in good health. Some libraries in this study had Jurkat cell RNA spiked in. The sequenced material came from naive CD8+ T cells from blood, with Jurkat cell RNA spiked in. The cell subset or site label here, explained by the study, means: FACS-sorted CD8+CD4-CCR7+CD45RA+ naive T cells.

For the CDR3, the sequence is CASSWSSPNYGHTF. The DNA sequence reads TGTGCCAGTAGTTGGAGTTCACCTAACTATGGCCACACCTTC. Recombination connected TRBV19 to TRBJ1-2; the D gene lacks a confident call. The CDR3 spans 14 residues, from the cysteine through the phenylalanine. The DNA shown is the 42-base CDR3, in frame from base 1. The germline V gene (reference sequence) gives CDR1 as LNHDA and CDR2 as SQIVND.